A selection of T cell receptor beta chains follows, all from one sample in a study of cytomegalovirus exposure and HLA in healthy donors. This table comes from immunoSEQ multiplex PCR, and its TCRdb copy is limited to in-frame clones, with some not included. Counted here are tens of thousands of clones, 75% occurring once; the ten biggest clones make up approximately 7.8%. Sequencing was carried out using PBMCs. All receptors come from a man in his 60s in good health and CMV-seropositive. Both conserved end residues are part of each CDR3. D genes are given only for firm matches. Not all rows give a size; the values are once, few, many and, for expanded clones, a class.

d_call clone_size j_call v_call cdr3_length cdr3_aa cdr3_nt
NA NA TRBJ1-2 TRBV11-3 16 CASSPPATGTNYGYTF TGTGCCAGCAGCCCCCCGGCGACAGGAACTAACTATGGCTACACCTTC
NA NA TRBJ1-4 TRBV7-9 14 CASSSSGLNEKLFF TGTGCCAGCAGCTCAAGCGGGCTTAATGAAAAACTGTTTTTT
TRBD1 NA TRBJ2-2 TRBV10-3 16 CAISDRDRANTGELFF TGTGCCATCAGCGACCGGGACAGGGCGAACACCGGGGAGCTGTTTTTT
TRBD1 few TRBJ1-2 TRBV6-6 15 CASSTPNRDSRGYTF TGTGCCAGCAGTACCCCTAACCGGGACAGTCGGGGCTACACCTTC
TRBD1 NA TRBJ1-2 TRBV6-5 14 CASQTPGQTDGYTF TGTGCCAGCCAAACTCCGGGACAGACGGATGGCTACACCTTC
NA NA TRBJ1-4 TRBV7-9 13 CASSRGTSEKLFF TGTGCCAGCAGCCGGGGGACCTCAGAAAAACTGTTTTTT
NA NA TRBJ1-5 TRBV5-8 16 CASSLRGWYSNQPQHF TGTGCCAGCAGCTTAAGGGGTTGGTATAGCAATCAGCCCCAGCATTTT
NA NA TRBJ1-1 TRBV7-2 16 CASSSRPGFMNTEAFF TGTGCCAGCAGCTCCAGACCGGGGTTTATGAACACTGAAGCTTTCTTT
NA NA TRBJ1-2 TRBV2 14 CASSHRDQGGGYTF TGTGCCAGCAGTCACAGGGACCAAGGAGGCGGCTACACCTTC
NA NA TRBJ1-5 TRBV6-6 16 CASSYSGRGFGSPQHF TGTGCCAGCAGTTACTCGGGACGGGGGTTCGGTAGCCCCCAGCATTTT
TRBD2 NA TRBJ2-2 TRBV27 15 CASSGGLVVTGELFF TGTGCCAGCAGTGGAGGACTAGTTGTGACCGGGGAGCTGTTTTTT
NA NA TRBJ2-3 TRBV29-1 12 CSVGQSTDTQYF TGCAGCGTCGGACAGAGCACAGATACGCAGTATTTT
TRBD1 NA TRBJ1-1 TRBV19 16 CASTHQGGRSNTEAFF TGTGCCAGTACCCACCAGGGGGGCCGATCGAACACTGAAGCTTTCTTT
NA NA TRBJ1-1 TRBV6-6 13 CATNPDSTTEAFF TGTGCCACCAACCCGGACAGTACAACTGAAGCTTTCTTT
TRBD2 NA TRBJ2-7 TRBV5-1 15 CASSLGSGSLSEQYF TGCGCCAGCAGCTTGGGGAGCGGGAGCCTGAGCGAGCAGTACTTC
TRBD1 NA TRBJ2-5 TRBV7-2 14 CASSFTGAGETQYF TGTGCCAGCAGCTTCACAGGGGCCGGAGAGACCCAGTACTTC
NA NA TRBJ2-3 TRBV5-4 16 CASSTGPPGPGDTQYF TGTGCCAGCAGCACCGGACCCCCGGGCCCAGGGGATACGCAGTATTTT
TRBD1 NA TRBJ1-2 TRBV11-2 15 CASSLPTGAPFSYTF TGTGCCAGCAGCTTACCGACAGGGGCCCCGTTCAGCTACACCTTC
NA NA TRBJ2-2 TRBV11-1 15 CASSLGGLATGELFF TGTGCCAGCAGCTTAGGAGGACTGGCTACCGGGGAGCTGTTTTTT
TRBD2 NA TRBJ2-7 TRBV5-1 16 CASSLGWTSVPYEQYF TGCGCCAGCAGCTTGGGATGGACTAGCGTCCCCTACGAGCAGTACTTC
NA few TRBJ2-5 TRBV28 16 CASSFTRTAEEETQYF TGTGCCAGCAGTTTCACCCGGACAGCCGAAGAAGAGACCCAGTACTTC
NA NA TRBJ1-1 TRBV6-1 16 CASSESSNRMNTEAFF TGTGCCAGCAGTGAATCGAGCAACCGAATGAACACTGAAGCTTTCTTT
TRBD1 NA TRBJ1-4 TRBV19 17 CATSGQGASRSNEKLFF TGTGCCACATCGGGACAGGGAGCTTCTAGATCTAATGAAAAACTGTTTTTT
NA few TRBJ2-5 TRBV11-2 15 CASSLAWQAGETQYF TGTGCCAGCAGCTTAGCGTGGCAGGCAGGCGAGACCCAGTACTTC
NA few TRBJ1-2 TRBV5-4 16 CASSSGGGTGIYGYTF TGTGCCAGCAGCTCGGGTGGAGGGACGGGGATATATGGCTACACCTTC
TRBD1 once TRBJ1-1 TRBV2 13 CASRRDSVTEAFF TGTGCTAGCAGGAGGGACAGCGTCACTGAAGCTTTCTTT
NA once TRBJ1-4 TRBV10-3 13 CAISESGGEKLFF TGTGCCATCAGTGAGTCCGGGGGAGAAAAACTGTTTTTT
TRBD2 NA TRBJ2-1 TRBV5-1 14 CASSSTSGRNEQFF TGCGCCAGCAGCTCGACTAGCGGGAGGAATGAGCAGTTCTTC
NA NA TRBJ2-3 TRBV5-6 14 CASSLQGQRNTQYF TGTGCCAGCAGCTTGCAGGGGCAAAGGAATACGCAGTATTTT
NA NA TRBJ2-3 TRBV19 13 CASSIRADTTQYF TGTGCCAGTAGTATCAGGGCAGATACTACGCAGTATTTT
TRBD1 once TRBJ2-7 TRBV10-3 15 CAIRDSGTGNQEQYF TGTGCCATCAGGGACTCCGGGACAGGGAATCAGGAGCAGTACTTC
TRBD1 NA TRBJ1-5 TRBV4-2 15 CASSQAGTGNQPQHF TGTGCCAGCAGCCAAGCCGGGACAGGGAATCAGCCCCAGCATTTT
TRBD1 NA TRBJ2-7 TRBV7-6 12 CASSFPGTDYHF TGTGCCAGCAGCTTTCCCGGGACAGACTACCACTTC
TRBD2 NA TRBJ2-1 TRBV4-1 15 CASSQGSGSYNEQFF TGCGCCAGCAGCCAAGGAAGCGGGAGCTACAATGAGCAGTTCTTC
TRBD1 NA TRBJ1-1 TRBV19 13 CASSKQGYTEAFF TGTGCCAGTAGTAAACAGGGGTACACTGAAGCTTTCTTT
TRBD1 NA TRBJ2-7 TRBV5-1 14 CASSQIGQGNEQYF TGCGCCAGCAGCCAAATCGGACAGGGGAACGAGCAGTACTTC
TRBD2 once TRBJ2-1 TRBV6-6 14 CASSSPGTSNEQFF TGTGCCAGCAGTTCTCCCGGGACTAGCAATGAGCAGTTCTTC
NA NA TRBJ1-1 TRBV5-1 14 CASSLEGVGTEAFF TGCGCCAGCAGCTTGGAGGGGGTCGGCACTGAAGCTTTCTTT
TRBD1 NA TRBJ2-3 TRBV29-1 14 CSVERGPGGDTQYF TGCAGCGTTGAAAGGGGGCCAGGGGGTGATACGCAGTATTTT